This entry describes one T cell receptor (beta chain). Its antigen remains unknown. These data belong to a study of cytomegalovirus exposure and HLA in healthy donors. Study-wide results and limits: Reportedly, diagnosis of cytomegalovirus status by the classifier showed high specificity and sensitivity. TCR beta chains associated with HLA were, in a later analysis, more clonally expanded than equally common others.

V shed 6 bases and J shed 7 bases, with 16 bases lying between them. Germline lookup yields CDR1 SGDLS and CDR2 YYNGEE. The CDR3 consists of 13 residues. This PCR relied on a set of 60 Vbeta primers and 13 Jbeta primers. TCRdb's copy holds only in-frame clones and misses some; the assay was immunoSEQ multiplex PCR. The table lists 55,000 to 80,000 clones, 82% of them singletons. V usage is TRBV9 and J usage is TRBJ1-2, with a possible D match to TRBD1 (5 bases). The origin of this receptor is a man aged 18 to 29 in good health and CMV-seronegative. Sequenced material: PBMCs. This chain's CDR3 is CASTEGGGGGYTF. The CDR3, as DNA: TGTGCCAGCACCGAGGGTGGGGGAGGTGGCTACACCTTC.